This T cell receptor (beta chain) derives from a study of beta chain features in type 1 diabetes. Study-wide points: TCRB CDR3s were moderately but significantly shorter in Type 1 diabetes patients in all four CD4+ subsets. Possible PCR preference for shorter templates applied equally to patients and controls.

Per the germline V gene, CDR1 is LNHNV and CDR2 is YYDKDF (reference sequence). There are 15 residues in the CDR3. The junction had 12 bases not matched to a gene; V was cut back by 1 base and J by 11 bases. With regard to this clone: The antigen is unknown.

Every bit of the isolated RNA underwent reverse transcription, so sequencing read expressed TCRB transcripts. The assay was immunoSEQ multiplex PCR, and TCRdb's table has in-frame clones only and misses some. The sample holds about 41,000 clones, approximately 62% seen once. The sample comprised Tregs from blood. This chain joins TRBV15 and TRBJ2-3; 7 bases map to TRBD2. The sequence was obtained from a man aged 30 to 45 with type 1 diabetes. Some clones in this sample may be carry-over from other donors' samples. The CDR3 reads CATSRVRWRGSQQYF. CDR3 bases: TGTGCCACCAGCAGAGTACGTTGGCGGGGGAGCCAGCAGTATTTT.